This T cell receptor beta chain stems from a study of T cell repertoires in ileal Crohn's disease. Study information: Operated complications were stricturing disease (approximately 60%) and penetrating disease (about 39%). The M6 sample came from neoterminal ileum during colonoscopy after surgery. Regarding the study as a whole: Within the first postoperative year, endoscopy came at median around 7 months. Clonal expansions were more frequent in active smokers than non-smokers at surgery.

As for time point: neoterminal ileum biopsy at postoperative endoscopy, about 6 months after surgery. Sequenced by immunoSEQ multiplex PCR; TCRdb stores in-frame clones only, minus some. The sample holds about 12,000 clones, approximately 78% seen once. Remarks on this clone: Its cognate antigen is unknown.

The clonotype originates from an adult with Crohn's disease. Sequenced input: ileal tissue.

The CDR3 DNA follows: TGTGCCAGCAGTTACTCGCATATTTCGGACTGGCAGTACTTC. As protein: CASSYSHISDWQYF. This sequence joins TRBV6-6 and TRBJ2-7; a weak D match, TRBD2 (5 bases). The germline V gene has CDR1 MNHNY and CDR2 SVGAGI (reference sequence). Trimming pared 0 bases from V and 9 bases from J, leaving 15 bases between. The CDR3 runs to 14 residues.